This is a list of T cell receptor beta chains from one sample in a study of T cell changes during pregnancy in multiple sclerosis. Generated by immunoSEQ multiplex PCR, the TCRdb table keeps only in-frame clones and is missing some. The data show just under 50,000 clones, with about nine tenths seen just once and about 9.4% held by the top ten. This sample comprised CD8+ T cells from peripheral blood mononuclear cells, obtained after pregnancy. The receptors derive from a female donor with multiple sclerosis, enrolled in a pregnancy study. CDR3s leave out the opening cysteine and the closing phenylalanine or tryptophan. Each record gives: CDR3 protein, D gene, J gene, V gene, CDR3 length, clone size. D genes are given only for firm matches. Not all rows give a size; the values are once, few, many and, for expanded clones, a class.

CDR3aa: ASSSSPGSEQY
d_gene: -
j_gene: TRBJ2-7
v_gene: TRBV11-2
len: 11
abundance: -

CDR3aa: ASSPHGFEQY
d_gene: -
j_gene: TRBJ2-7
v_gene: TRBV7-9
len: 10
abundance: -

CDR3aa: ASSAGTGTSYEQY
d_gene: TRBD1
j_gene: TRBJ2-7
v_gene: TRBV6-4
len: 13
abundance: -

CDR3aa: ASSHPTGGTTNTGELF
d_gene: TRBD2
j_gene: TRBJ2-2
v_gene: TRBV9
len: 16
abundance: -

CDR3aa: ASTFGQGNEQF
d_gene: TRBD1
j_gene: TRBJ2-1
v_gene: TRBV2
len: 11
abundance: once

CDR3aa: ASTEGASNNSPLH
d_gene: TRBD1
j_gene: TRBJ1-6
v_gene: TRBV2
len: 13
abundance: -

CDR3aa: ASSQAGSQPQH
d_gene: -
j_gene: TRBJ1-5
v_gene: TRBV14
len: 11
abundance: -

CDR3aa: ASSTPGQGGETQY
d_gene: TRBD1
j_gene: TRBJ2-5
v_gene: TRBV25-1
len: 13
abundance: many

CDR3aa: ASDRGENQPQH
d_gene: TRBD1
j_gene: TRBJ1-5
v_gene: TRBV2
len: 11
abundance: -

CDR3aa: ASSWTSGGSEQF
d_gene: TRBD2
j_gene: TRBJ2-1
v_gene: TRBV5-6
len: 12
abundance: once

CDR3aa: SVEAGGPNYGYT
d_gene: -
j_gene: TRBJ1-2
v_gene: TRBV29-1
len: 12
abundance: few

CDR3aa: ASSSPGHFSGNTIY
d_gene: -
j_gene: TRBJ1-3
v_gene: TRBV5-6
len: 14
abundance: -

CDR3aa: ASSVKGTGTQETQY
d_gene: TRBD1
j_gene: TRBJ2-5
v_gene: TRBV2
len: 14
abundance: -

CDR3aa: ASSLFRTGVENTEAF
d_gene: TRBD1
j_gene: TRBJ1-1
v_gene: TRBV11-1
len: 15
abundance: -

CDR3aa: ASSETGEFYEQF
d_gene: TRBD1
j_gene: TRBJ2-1
v_gene: TRBV6-4
len: 12
abundance: -

CDR3aa: ASSFDGDEKLF
d_gene: -
j_gene: TRBJ1-4
v_gene: TRBV5-1
len: 11
abundance: -

CDR3aa: ASSLGAASSTEAF
d_gene: -
j_gene: TRBJ1-1
v_gene: TRBV5-6
len: 13
abundance: -

CDR3aa: ASSRGSGYEQY
d_gene: -
j_gene: TRBJ2-7
v_gene: TRBV5-6
len: 11
abundance: -

CDR3aa: ASSLLSSSYNEQF
d_gene: -
j_gene: TRBJ2-1
v_gene: TRBV7-8
len: 13
abundance: -

CDR3aa: ASSSPTGGNSPLH
d_gene: TRBD1
j_gene: TRBJ1-6
v_gene: TRBV5-5
len: 13
abundance: few

CDR3aa: ASRPISNEQF
d_gene: -
j_gene: TRBJ2-1
v_gene: TRBV7-8
len: 10
abundance: -

CDR3aa: ASSLSGGAFADTQY
d_gene: TRBD2
j_gene: TRBJ2-3
v_gene: TRBV7-2
len: 14
abundance: -

CDR3aa: ASSTWTGGAEETQY
d_gene: TRBD1
j_gene: TRBJ2-5
v_gene: TRBV11-2
len: 14
abundance: once

CDR3aa: ASSPTGLNTEAF
d_gene: -
j_gene: TRBJ1-1
v_gene: TRBV19
len: 12
abundance: -

CDR3aa: ASSYSAGVVNTEAF
d_gene: -
j_gene: TRBJ1-1
v_gene: TRBV6-5
len: 14
abundance: -

CDR3aa: ASSGGHFLQETQY
d_gene: -
j_gene: TRBJ2-5
v_gene: TRBV2
len: 13
abundance: -

CDR3aa: ATPTEAGENYGYT
d_gene: -
j_gene: TRBJ1-2
v_gene: TRBV2
len: 13
abundance: -

CDR3aa: ASSEFRVNEQF
d_gene: -
j_gene: TRBJ2-1
v_gene: TRBV10-2
len: 11
abundance: few

CDR3aa: ATSLRQGITEAF
d_gene: TRBD1
j_gene: TRBJ1-1
v_gene: TRBV15
len: 12
abundance: -

CDR3aa: APPPVAGNQPQH
d_gene: -
j_gene: TRBJ1-5
v_gene: TRBV19
len: 12
abundance: -

CDR3aa: ASSLVAGPYEQY
d_gene: -
j_gene: TRBJ2-7
v_gene: TRBV7-9
len: 12
abundance: -

CDR3aa: ASNNRGSYNEQF
d_gene: -
j_gene: TRBJ2-1
v_gene: TRBV9
len: 12
abundance: once

CDR3aa: ASRTGWASGVPGELF
d_gene: TRBD2
j_gene: TRBJ2-2
v_gene: TRBV25-1
len: 15
abundance: -

CDR3aa: ASSLDRGGPRFGYT
d_gene: TRBD1
j_gene: TRBJ1-2
v_gene: TRBV4-1
len: 14
abundance: -

CDR3aa: ASSLGQSGSNQPQH
d_gene: -
j_gene: TRBJ1-5
v_gene: TRBV5-6
len: 14
abundance: -

CDR3aa: ATGQERGTEAF
d_gene: TRBD1
j_gene: TRBJ1-1
v_gene: TRBV7-8
len: 11
abundance: medium-sized

CDR3aa: ASSTTGTGNYEQY
d_gene: TRBD1
j_gene: TRBJ2-7
v_gene: TRBV7-8
len: 13
abundance: -

CDR3aa: ASSEGGLAGGNEQF
d_gene: TRBD2
j_gene: TRBJ2-1
v_gene: TRBV9
len: 14
abundance: -

CDR3aa: AISSGQELEPQH
d_gene: TRBD1
j_gene: TRBJ1-5
v_gene: TRBV10-3
len: 12
abundance: -

CDR3aa: ASSLGYRGFGDTEAF
d_gene: TRBD1
j_gene: TRBJ1-1
v_gene: TRBV5-1
len: 15
abundance: -

CDR3aa: ASSHNPGPGGPSGVY
d_gene: TRBD1
j_gene: TRBJ2-5
v_gene: TRBV9
len: 15
abundance: once

CDR3aa: ATWLASDSYNEQF
d_gene: -
j_gene: TRBJ2-1
v_gene: TRBV2
len: 13
abundance: -

CDR3aa: AVSGGGSYNEQF
d_gene: TRBD2
j_gene: TRBJ2-1
v_gene: TRBV10-3
len: 12
abundance: -

CDR3aa: ASSATSGGWETQY
d_gene: TRBD2
j_gene: TRBJ2-5
v_gene: TRBV9
len: 13
abundance: -

CDR3aa: ASSFRLNEQY
d_gene: -
j_gene: TRBJ2-7
v_gene: TRBV11-2
len: 10
abundance: once

CDR3aa: ASSPKSGGPYEQY
d_gene: TRBD2
j_gene: TRBJ2-7
v_gene: TRBV4-1
len: 13
abundance: -

CDR3aa: ASSRGATSGGEEQF
d_gene: TRBD2
j_gene: TRBJ2-1
v_gene: TRBV5-1
len: 14
abundance: -

CDR3aa: ASNTPGQGAF
d_gene: -
j_gene: TRBJ1-1
v_gene: TRBV27
len: 10
abundance: few

CDR3aa: ASSPVSQLQETQY
d_gene: -
j_gene: TRBJ2-5
v_gene: TRBV28
len: 13
abundance: -

CDR3aa: ASSPGTASEAF
d_gene: TRBD1
j_gene: TRBJ1-1
v_gene: TRBV5-1
len: 11
abundance: -

CDR3aa: ASSSSGGRYNEQF
d_gene: TRBD2
j_gene: TRBJ2-1
v_gene: TRBV19
len: 13
abundance: -

CDR3aa: ASSQVDLTGAPDEKLF
d_gene: TRBD1
j_gene: TRBJ1-4
v_gene: TRBV4-1
len: 16
abundance: -

CDR3aa: ASSFGKGQLTEAF
d_gene: TRBD1
j_gene: TRBJ1-1
v_gene: TRBV7-9
len: 13
abundance: -